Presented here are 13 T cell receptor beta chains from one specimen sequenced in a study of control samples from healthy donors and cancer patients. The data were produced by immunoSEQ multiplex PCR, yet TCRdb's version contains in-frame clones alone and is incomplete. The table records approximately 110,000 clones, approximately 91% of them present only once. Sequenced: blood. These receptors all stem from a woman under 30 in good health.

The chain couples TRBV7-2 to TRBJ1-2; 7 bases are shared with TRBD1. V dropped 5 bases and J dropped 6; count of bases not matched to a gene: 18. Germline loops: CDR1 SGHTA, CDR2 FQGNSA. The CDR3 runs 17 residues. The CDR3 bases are TGTGCCAGCAGCCTCTACCCAGGGGGGTCGATGCTAAATGGCTACACCTTC. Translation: CASSLYPGGSMLNGYTF.

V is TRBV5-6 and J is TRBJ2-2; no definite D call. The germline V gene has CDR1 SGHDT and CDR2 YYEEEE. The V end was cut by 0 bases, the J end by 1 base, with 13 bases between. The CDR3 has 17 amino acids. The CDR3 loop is CASSLVGSSENTGELFF. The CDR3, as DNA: TGTGCCAGCAGCTTGGTAGGGTCTAGTGAGAACACCGGGGAGCTGTTTTTT.

The DNA for the CDR3 is TGTGCCAGCAGTTACCGACAAGATAATTCACCCCTCCACTTT. As protein: CASSYRQDNSPLHF. This rearrangement joins TRBV6-2 or TRBV6-3 to TRBJ1-6, with D unresolved. V dropped 2 bases and J dropped 5 bases, with 7 bases sitting between them. Germline CDR1 is MNHEY and CDR2 is SVGEGT. This CDR3 has 14 amino acids.

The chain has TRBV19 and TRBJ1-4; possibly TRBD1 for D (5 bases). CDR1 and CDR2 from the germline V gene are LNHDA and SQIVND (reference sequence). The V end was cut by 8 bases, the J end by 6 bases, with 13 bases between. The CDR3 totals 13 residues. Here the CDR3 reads CASLGAQYEKLFF. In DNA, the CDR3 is TGTGCCAGTCTCGGGGCGCAGTATGAAAAACTGTTTTTT.

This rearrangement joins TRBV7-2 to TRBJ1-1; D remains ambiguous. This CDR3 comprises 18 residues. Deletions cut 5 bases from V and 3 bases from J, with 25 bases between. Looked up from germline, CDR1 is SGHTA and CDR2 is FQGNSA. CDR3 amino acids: CASSPRPQIVRVDTEAFF. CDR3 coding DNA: TGTGCCAGCAGCCCACGGCCACAGATAGTTAGGGTTGACACTGAAGCTTTCTTT.

The CDR3 nucleotides read TGTGCCAGCATCCTCAGTTGGGGTTACGAGCAGTACTTC. Its translation: CASILSWGYEQYF. V gene TRBV6-5 combines with J gene TRBJ2-7; the D is unclear. V gave up 7 bases and J gave up 4 bases, with 14 bases separating them. CDR1 is MNHEY and CDR2 is SVGAGI in the germline V gene. This CDR3 region has 13 residues.

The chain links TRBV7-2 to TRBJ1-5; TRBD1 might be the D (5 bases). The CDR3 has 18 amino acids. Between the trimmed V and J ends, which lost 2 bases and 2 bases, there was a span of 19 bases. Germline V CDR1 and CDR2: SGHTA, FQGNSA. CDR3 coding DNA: TGTGCCAGCAGCTTAATGGGGGGGGACCGACGGCGCAATCAGCCCCAGCATTTT. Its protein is CASSLMGGDRRRNQPQHF.

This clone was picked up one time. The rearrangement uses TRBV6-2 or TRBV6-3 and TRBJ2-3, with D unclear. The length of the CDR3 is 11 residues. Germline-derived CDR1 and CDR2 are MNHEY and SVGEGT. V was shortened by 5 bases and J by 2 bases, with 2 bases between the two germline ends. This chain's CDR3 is CASSDTDTQYF. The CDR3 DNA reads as TGTGCCAGCAGTGACACAGATACGCAGTATTTT.

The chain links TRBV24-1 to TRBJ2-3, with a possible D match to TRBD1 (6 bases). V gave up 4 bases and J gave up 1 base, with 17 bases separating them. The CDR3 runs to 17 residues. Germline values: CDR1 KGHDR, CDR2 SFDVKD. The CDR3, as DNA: TGTGCCACCAGTGACCCCCGGACAGTCCTTGGCACAGATACGCAGTATTTT. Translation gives CATSDPRTVLGTDTQYF.

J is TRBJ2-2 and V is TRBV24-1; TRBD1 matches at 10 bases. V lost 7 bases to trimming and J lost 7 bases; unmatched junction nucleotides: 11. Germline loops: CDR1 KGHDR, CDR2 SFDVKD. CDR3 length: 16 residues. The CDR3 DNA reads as TGTGCCACCAGAGACGGGACAGGGGTTAGTGGCGGGGAGCTGTTTTTT. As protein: CATRDGTGVSGGELFF.

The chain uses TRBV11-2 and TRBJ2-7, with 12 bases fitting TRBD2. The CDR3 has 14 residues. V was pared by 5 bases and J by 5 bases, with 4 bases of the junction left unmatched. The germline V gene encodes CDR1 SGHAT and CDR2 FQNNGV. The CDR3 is CASSPRLAGDEQYF. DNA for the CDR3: TGTGCCAGCAGCCCTCGACTAGCGGGAGACGAGCAGTACTTC. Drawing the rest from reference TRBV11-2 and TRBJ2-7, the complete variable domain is EAGVAQSPRYKIIEKRQSVAFWCNPISGHATLYWYQQILGQGPKLLIQFQNNGVVDDSQLPKDRFSAERLKGVDSTLKIQPAKLEDSAVYLCASSPRLAGDEQYFGPGTRLTVT.

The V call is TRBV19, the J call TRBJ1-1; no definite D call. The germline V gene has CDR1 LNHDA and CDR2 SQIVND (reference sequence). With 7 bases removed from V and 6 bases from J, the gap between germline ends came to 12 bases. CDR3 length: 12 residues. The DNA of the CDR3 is TGTGCCAGTAATCGAGGGAGGGCTGAAGCTTTCTTT. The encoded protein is CASNRGRAEAFF.

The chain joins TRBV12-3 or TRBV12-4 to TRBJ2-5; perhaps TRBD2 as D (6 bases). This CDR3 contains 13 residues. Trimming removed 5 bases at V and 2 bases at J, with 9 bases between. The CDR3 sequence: CASSRTIQETQYF. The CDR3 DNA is TGTGCCAGCAGTCGGACTATTCAAGAGACCCAGTACTTC.